Presented here are 29 T cell receptor beta chains from one specimen sequenced in a study of CD8+ T cells in alopecia areata. Noted treatment: oral pan-JAK inhibitor, 5-10 mg twice daily. RNA was isolated and reverse transcribed to cDNA, the sequencing template. Assay used: immunoSEQ multiplex PCR; TCRdb lists only in-frame clones, some missing. The table includes fewer than 350,000 clones, about 62% detected once. The specimen was CD4+ T cells sorted from blood, collected at week 24, from a patient treated with tofacitinib. Receptors originate from a human donor with alopecia areata.

The rearrangement uses TRBV30 and TRBJ1-1; a possible D gene is TRBD1 (6 bases). This CDR3 has 16 residues. V was clipped by 0 bases and J by 5 bases, with 19 bases between them. The germline V gene has CDR1 GTSNPN and CDR2 SVGIG (reference sequence). DNA of the CDR3: TGTGCCTGGAGTGTAACAACAGGGACCAGAAAAACTGAAGCTTTCTTT. Translating gives CAWSVTTGTRKTEAFF.

The CDR3 is CASSVVASGGTGELFF. The CDR3 nucleotides read TGTGCCAGCAGCGTAGTCGCAAGCGGGGGTACCGGGGAGCTGTTTTTT. V usage is TRBV9 and J usage is TRBJ2-2, with 8 nucleotides matching TRBD2. V trimming: 0 bases; J trimming: 5 bases; junction bases outside the gene matches: 6. Per the germline V gene, CDR1 is SGDLS and CDR2 is YYNGEE. The CDR3 is 16 residues long.

The V and J genes are TRBV30 and TRBJ2-1; D is possibly TRBD2 (6 bases). CDR3 length: 14 residues. V dropped 2 bases and J dropped 7 bases, with 15 bases sitting between them. The V gene's germline CDR1 is GTSNPN and CDR2 SVGIG (reference sequence). CDR3 region: CAWSISGLRNEQFF. CDR3 in DNA: TGTGCCTGGAGTATTAGCGGACTGAGGAATGAGCAGTTCTTC.

This sequence joins TRBV4-1 and TRBJ2-5; 8 nucleotides agree with TRBD2. V lost 1 base to trimming and J lost 4 bases; unmatched junction nucleotides: 11. Germline CDR1 and CDR2: MGHRA and YSYEKL. The CDR3 is 17 amino acids. The CDR3 loop reads CASSQAKLGLGGETQYF. CDR3 nucleotides: TGCGCCAGCAGCCAAGCCAAGCTGGGACTAGGTGGAGAGACCCAGTACTTC.

This rearrangement joins TRBV25-1 to TRBJ2-1; 11 bases line up with TRBD2. Germline lookup yields CDR1 MGHDK and CDR2 SYGVNS. The CDR3 has 15 amino acids. Germline trimming cut 6 bases from V and 7 bases from J; bases unmatched to any gene: 8. The CDR3 is CASSAGTSGLNEQFF. DNA of the CDR3: TGTGCCAGCAGCGCCGGGACTAGCGGATTAAATGAGCAGTTCTTC. The entire variable domain, with the rest obtained from reference TRBV25-1 and TRBJ2-1, is as follows: EADIYQTPRYLVIGTGKKITLECSQTMGHDKMYWYQQDPGMELHLIHYSYGVNSTEKGDLSSESTVSRIRTEHFPLTLESARPSHTSQYLCASSAGTSGLNEQFFGPGTRLTVL.

This clone was seen more than once but under ten times. The V call is TRBV4-1, the J call TRBJ2-5; no definite D call. The CDR3 extends over 19 amino acids. Germline V gene sequence: CDR1 MGHRA, CDR2 YSYEKL. Trimming took off 0 bases at V and 2 bases at J, with 22 bases between the two ends. Here the CDR3 DNA reads TGCGCCAGCAGCCAAGATCGGGCAGGCGCCAACTTGAGACAAGAGACCCAGTACTTC. Translated: CASSQDRAGANLRQETQYF.

The chain uses TRBV29-1 and TRBJ1-1; no reliable D call. The V end lost 3 bases, the J end lost 7 bases, and 6 bases lay between the germline ends. CDR3 length: 10 amino acids. Germline V gene data show CDR1 as SQVTM and CDR2 as ANQGSEA. CDR3 in amino acids: CSVESGEAFF. The DNA of the CDR3 is TGCAGCGTTGAGTCCGGTGAAGCTTTCTTT.

V is TRBV7-2 and J is TRBJ2-5, with 9 bases that match TRBD2. J was trimmed by 5 bases and V by 2 bases; bases with no gene match: 6. There are 15 residues in the CDR3. Per germline, CDR1 SGHTA and CDR2 FQGNSA. DNA of the CDR3: TGTGCCAGCAGCTTACGACTAGCGGAGTATGAGACCCAGTACTTC. Its translation is CASSLRLAEYETQYF.

This clone was seen a handful of times. The chain is built from TRBV10-3 and TRBJ2-5, with TRBD2 as a possible D gene (6 bases). Trimming took 6 bases from V and 5 from J, leaving 16 bases between them. Germline V gene lookup returns CDR1 ENHRY and CDR2 SYGVKD. CDR3 size: 14 residues. DNA of the CDR3: TGTGCCATCAGCGGTCTTGGCGGGGTCGAGACCCAGTACTTC. As protein: CAISGLGGVETQYF.

The chain couples TRBV5-4 to TRBJ1-2; maybe TRBD1 (6 bases). This CDR3 region has 14 residues. Trimming took off 2 bases at V and 2 bases at J, with 10 bases between the two ends. From germline, CDR1 is SGHNT and CDR2 YYREEE (reference sequence). Here the CDR3 reads CASSFTGRNYGYTF. In DNA, the CDR3 is TGTGCCAGCAGCTTTACAGGGAGAAACTATGGCTACACCTTC.

The chain employs TRBV4-3 and TRBJ1-2; D gene ambiguous. This CDR3 is built from 15 residues. V lost 0 bases and J lost 1, with 9 bases in between. Germline assignment: CDR1 LGHNA and CDR2 YSLEER. CDR3 coding DNA: TGCGCCAGCAGCCAAGATGGGGTCAGTAACTATGGCTACACCTTC. It is translated as CASSQDGVSNYGYTF.

The rearrangement links TRBV4-1 to TRBJ2-2; D is uncertain. Germline V gives CDR1 MGHRA, CDR2 YSYEKL. V was clipped by 1 base and J by 5 bases, with 8 bases between them. CDR3 length: 14 amino acids. CDR3 residues: CASSQAVATGELFF. As DNA, the CDR3 is TGCGCCAGCAGCCAAGCGGTTGCGACCGGGGAGCTGTTTTTT.

The chain recombines TRBV4-2 with TRBJ2-1; 7 positions match TRBD2. CDR3 length: 18 residues. V lost 0 bases, J lost 5 bases, and 13 bases stayed unmatched. CDR1 is LGHNA and CDR2 is YNFKEQ in the germline V gene. The CDR3 region is CASSQDLGSSGAHNEQFF. CDR3 DNA: TGTGCCAGCAGCCAAGATCTCGGTTCTAGCGGAGCCCACAATGAGCAGTTCTTC.

The chain combines TRBV9 with TRBJ2-1; 8 positions agree with TRBD2. Losses at the gene ends were 1 base for V and 9 bases for J; bases not matched to a gene: 12. Germline CDR1 SGDLS, CDR2 YYNGEE. CDR3 length: 16 residues. CDR3 loop: CASSVSEAGVQGEQFF. The CDR3 nucleotides read TGTGCCAGCAGCGTAAGCGAAGCGGGGGTCCAGGGTGAGCAGTTCTTC.

The rearrangement links TRBV5-4 to TRBJ1-2; D is perhaps TRBD1 (6 bases). There are 15 residues in the CDR3. Germline V gene sequence: CDR1 SGHNT, CDR2 YYREEE (reference sequence). Trimming cost V 2 bases and J 7 bases, with 18 bases left between them. The CDR3 coding sequence is TGTGCCAGCAGCTTCTCACAGGGAGAGTGGAGTGGCTACACCTTC. This translates into CASSFSQGEWSGYTF.

This clone was detected only a few times. J is TRBJ2-1 and V is TRBV7-3; TRBD2 might be the D (6 bases). The CDR3 is 14 residues long. Per germline, CDR1 SGHTA and CDR2 FQGTGA. Deletions cut 4 bases from V and 4 bases from J, with 11 bases between. The CDR3 DNA is TGTGCCAGCAGCTCCGGGGGTCTTTACAATGAGCAGTTCTTC. Its protein product is CASSSGGLYNEQFF.

This clone occurred many times. This chain links TRBV19 with TRBJ1-5; 9 nucleotides line up with TRBD1. The CDR3 contains 15 residues. Germline-derived CDR1 and CDR2 are LNHDA and SQIVND (reference sequence). With 7 bases clipped from V and 6 bases from J, the junction kept 10 bases outside the gene matches. For the CDR3, the DNA is TGTGCCAGTATGACGTCGGGACAGGGAACTCAGCCCCAGCATTTT. Amino acid sequence: CASMTSGQGTQPQHF.

The J gene is TRBJ2-5, the V gene TRBV29-1; perhaps TRBD2 as D (6 bases). CDR3 length: 14 amino acids. The germline CDR1 and CDR2 sequences are SQVTM and ANQGSEA. V lost 6 bases and J lost 0, with 14 bases in between. The CDR3 here is CSVPVGGYQETQYF. The CDR3 DNA reads as TGCAGCGTCCCGGTTGGGGGGTACCAAGAGACCCAGTACTTC.

This clone was counted a single time. The chain is built from TRBV2 and TRBJ2-5, with a weak D call TRBD1 (6 bases). Germline V gene lookup returns CDR1 SNHLY and CDR2 FYNNEI. V was shortened by 6 bases and J by 4 bases, with 15 bases between the two germline ends. The CDR3 has 14 amino acids. The CDR3 sequence is CASRNRVVGETQYF. CDR3 DNA sequence: TGTGCCAGCAGGAACAGGGTCGTCGGAGAGACCCAGTACTTC.

The CDR3 spells CASSPEVERQETQYF. The DNA of the CDR3 is TGCGCCAGCAGCCCTGAAGTAGAGCGACAAGAGACCCAGTACTTC. The rearrangement joins TRBV5-1 to TRBJ2-5, with unresolved D. There are 15 residues in the CDR3. Germline CDR1 and CDR2: SGHRS and YFSETQ. Trimming shortened V by 4 bases and J by 2 bases, and 15 bases separated the two germline ends.

The chain links TRBV30 to TRBJ2-7; D may correspond to TRBD1 or TRBD2 (5 bases each). From germline, CDR1 is GTSNPN and CDR2 SVGIG (reference sequence). Trimming shortened V by 0 bases and J by 6 bases, and 12 bases separated the two germline ends. The CDR3 length is 13 residues. The CDR3 coding sequence is TGTGCCTGGAGTGTTTCGGCAGGGACCGAGCAGTACTTC. It specifies CAWSVSAGTEQYF.

This clone was picked up a small number of times. The chain recombines TRBV19 with TRBJ1-6; no reliable D call. Germline values: CDR1 LNHDA, CDR2 SQIVND (reference sequence). V was shortened by 7 bases and J by 9 bases, with 10 bases between the two germline ends. CDR3 size: 12 residues. CDR3 protein: CASNDPSSPLHF. In DNA, the CDR3 is TGTGCCAGTAACGACCCTTCTTCACCCCTCCACTTT.

As to this clone: Other DNA sequences in this sample translate to the same CDR3. V and J are TRBV5-1 and TRBJ2-5; D not certain. The CDR3 has 13 residues. CDR1 is SGHRS and CDR2 is YFSETQ in the germline V gene. Trimming pared 0 bases from V and 2 bases from J, leaving 5 bases between. The CDR3 reads CASSLGFQETQYF. CDR3 sequence (DNA): TGCGCCAGCAGCTTGGGATTTCAAGAGACCCAGTACTTC.

The chain is built from TRBV30 and TRBJ2-7; D gene unclear. Germline CDR1 and CDR2: GTSNPN and SVGIG (reference sequence). The CDR3 spans 12 residues. Deletions cut 2 bases from V and 7 bases from J, with 12 bases between. The CDR3 DNA reads TGTGCCTGGAGTTCCTCCGGCGATGAGCAGTACTTC. Protein sequence: CAWSSSGDEQYF. The full variable domain, in which reference TRBV30 and TRBJ2-7 provide the parts outside the CDR3, is SQTIHQWPATLVQPVGSPLSLECTVEGTSNPNLYWYRQAAGRGLQLLFYSVGIGQISSEVPQNLSASRPQDRQFILSSKKLLLSDSGFYLCAWSSSGDEQYFGPGTRLTVT.

Only a few counts were recorded for this clone. The gene calls are TRBV7-6 and TRBJ2-7; no definite D call. The CDR3 has 14 amino acids. Per germline, CDR1 SGHVS and CDR2 FNYEAQ. V was shortened by 2 bases and J by 7 bases, with 15 bases between the two germline ends. The CDR3 loop is CASSLRPGRREQYF. DNA of the CDR3: TGTGCCAGCAGCTTAAGACCCGGACGCCGAGAGCAGTACTTC. Together with reference TRBV7-6 and TRBJ2-7, the CDR3 gives the full variable domain: GAGVSQSPRYKVTKRGQDVALRCDPISGHVSLYWYRQALGQGPEFLTYFNYEAQQDKSGLPNDRFSAERPEGSISTLTIQRTEQRDSAMYRCASSLRPGRREQYFGPGTRLTVT.

The CDR3 loop is CAWHPGSLNYGYTF. CDR3 nucleotides: TGTGCCTGGCACCCAGGGAGCCTAAACTATGGCTACACCTTC. This chain connects TRBV30 to TRBJ1-2, with D maybe TRBD1 (5 bases). Trimming pared 5 bases from V and 2 bases from J, leaving 15 bases between. The germline CDR1 and CDR2 sequences are GTSNPN and SVGIG (reference sequence). The CDR3 has 14 residues.

This rearrangement joins TRBV27 to TRBJ2-4, with 10 bases aligning to TRBD1. Germline CDR1 and CDR2: MNHEY and SMNVEV (reference sequence). The J segment lost 0 bases and the V segment lost 5 bases, leaving 4 bases of the junction unmatched. This CDR3 region has 16 residues. This CDR3 is CASSPDRGRAKNIQYF. The CDR3 DNA sequence: TGTGCCAGCAGTCCCGACAGGGGGCGAGCCAAAAACATTCAGTACTTC.

The V call is TRBV5-1, the J call TRBJ2-7; 8 positions match TRBD1. This CDR3 comprises 15 residues. Germline assignment: CDR1 SGHRS and CDR2 YFSETQ. With 3 bases clipped from V and 3 bases from J, the junction kept 8 bases outside the gene matches. The CDR3 nucleotides are TGCGCCAGCAGCTCCGCCCCGGGACAGGACTACGAGCAGTACTTC. Amino acids: CASSSAPGQDYEQYF.

The chain links TRBV2 to TRBJ1-1, with D unclear. Trimming pared 7 bases from V and 1 base from J, leaving 7 bases between. There are 12 residues in the CDR3. Germline CDR1 reads SNHLY; CDR2 reads FYNNEI. In DNA form, the CDR3 reads TGTGCCAGCAAGGGAGAGAACACTGAAGCTTTCTTT. Residues: CASKGENTEAFF.